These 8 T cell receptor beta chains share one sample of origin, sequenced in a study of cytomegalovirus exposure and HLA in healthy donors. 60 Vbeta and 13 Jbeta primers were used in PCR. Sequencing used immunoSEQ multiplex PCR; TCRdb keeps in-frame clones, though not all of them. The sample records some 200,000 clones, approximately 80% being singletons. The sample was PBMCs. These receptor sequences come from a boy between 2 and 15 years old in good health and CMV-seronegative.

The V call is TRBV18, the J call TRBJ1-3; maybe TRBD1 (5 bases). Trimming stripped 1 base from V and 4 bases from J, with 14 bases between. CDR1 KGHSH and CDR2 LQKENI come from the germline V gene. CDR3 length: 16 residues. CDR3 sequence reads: CASSPLGDSAGNTIYF. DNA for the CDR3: TGTGCCAGCTCACCACTAGGAGACAGTGCGGGAAACACCATATATTTT.

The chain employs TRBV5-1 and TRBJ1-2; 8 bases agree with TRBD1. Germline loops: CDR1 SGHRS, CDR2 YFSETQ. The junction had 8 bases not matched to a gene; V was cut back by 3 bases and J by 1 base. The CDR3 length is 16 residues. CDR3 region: CASSYGQGGGNYGYTF. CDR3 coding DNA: TGCGCCAGCAGCTACGGACAGGGAGGAGGTAACTATGGCTACACCTTC.

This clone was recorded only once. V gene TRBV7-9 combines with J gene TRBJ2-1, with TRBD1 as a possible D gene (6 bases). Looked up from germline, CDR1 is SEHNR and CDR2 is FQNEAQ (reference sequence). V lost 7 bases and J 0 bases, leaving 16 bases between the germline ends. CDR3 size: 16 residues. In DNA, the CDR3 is TGTGCCAGCACCTCATTGGGGGCAAGCTCCTACAATGAGCAGTTCTTC. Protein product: CASTSLGASSYNEQFF.

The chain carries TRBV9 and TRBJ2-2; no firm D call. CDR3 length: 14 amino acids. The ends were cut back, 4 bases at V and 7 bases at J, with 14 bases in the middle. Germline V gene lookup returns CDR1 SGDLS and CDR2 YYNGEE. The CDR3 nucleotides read TGTGCCAGCAGCTCCTCAACATTGTACGGGGAGCTGTTTTTT. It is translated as CASSSSTLYGELFF.

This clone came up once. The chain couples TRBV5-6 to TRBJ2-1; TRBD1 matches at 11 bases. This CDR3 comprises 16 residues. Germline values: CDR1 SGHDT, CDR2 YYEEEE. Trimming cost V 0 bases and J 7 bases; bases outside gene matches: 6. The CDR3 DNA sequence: TGTGCCAGCAGCTTGGTTGGGACAGGGGGTTGGAATGAGCAGTTCTTC. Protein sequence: CASSLVGTGGWNEQFF.

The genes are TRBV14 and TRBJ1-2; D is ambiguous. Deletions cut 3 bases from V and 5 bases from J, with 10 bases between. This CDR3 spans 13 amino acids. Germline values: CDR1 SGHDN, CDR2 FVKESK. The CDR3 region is CASSHGPSYGYTF. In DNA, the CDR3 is TGTGCCAGCAGCCATGGGCCCTCGTATGGCTACACCTTC. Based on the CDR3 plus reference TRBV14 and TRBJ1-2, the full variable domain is EAGVTQFPSHSVIEKGQTVTLRCDPISGHDNLYWYRRVMGKEIKFLLHFVKESKQDESGMPNNRFLAERTGGTYSTLKVQPAELEDSGVYFCASSHGPSYGYTFGSGTRLTVV.

CDR3 loop: CASSWTGLYGYTF. The DNA of the CDR3 is TGCGCCAGCAGCTGGACAGGGCTCTATGGCTACACCTTC. V usage is TRBV5-1 and J usage is TRBJ1-2, with TRBD1 matching 8 bases. The V gene end was trimmed by 3 bases and the J gene end by 4 bases; junction bases not matched to a gene: 2. Germline V gives CDR1 SGHRS, CDR2 YFSETQ. CDR3 length: 13 residues.

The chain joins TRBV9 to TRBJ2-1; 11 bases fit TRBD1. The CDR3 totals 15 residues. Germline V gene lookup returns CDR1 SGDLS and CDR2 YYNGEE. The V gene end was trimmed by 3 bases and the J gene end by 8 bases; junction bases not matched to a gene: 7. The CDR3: CASSAKDRGLYEQFF. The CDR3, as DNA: TGTGCCAGCAGCGCCAAGGACAGGGGGCTGTATGAGCAGTTCTTC.